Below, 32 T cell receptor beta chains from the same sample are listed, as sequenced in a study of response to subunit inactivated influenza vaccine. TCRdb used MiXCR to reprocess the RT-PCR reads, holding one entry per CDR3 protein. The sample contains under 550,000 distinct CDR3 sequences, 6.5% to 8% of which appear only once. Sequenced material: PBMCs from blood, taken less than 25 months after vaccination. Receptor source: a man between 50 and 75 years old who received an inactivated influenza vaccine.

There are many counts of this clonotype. CDR3 region: CASSVEGQGAYEQYF. DNA for the CDR3: TGTGCCAGCAGCGTAGAAGGACAGGGGGCCTACGAGCAGTACTTC. The rearrangement uses TRBV9 and TRBJ2-7; 10 bases map to TRBD1. The CDR3 is 15 residues long. Germline V gives CDR1 SGDLS, CDR2 YYNGEE. The trim removed 0 bases at V and 2 bases at J, leaving 2 bases unmatched.

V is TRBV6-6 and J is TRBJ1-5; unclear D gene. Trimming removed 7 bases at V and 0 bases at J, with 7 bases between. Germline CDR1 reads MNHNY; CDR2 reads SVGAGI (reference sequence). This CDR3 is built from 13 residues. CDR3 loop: CASKADSNQPQHF. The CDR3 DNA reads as TGTGCCAGCAAAGCTGATAGCAATCAGCCCCAGCATTTT.

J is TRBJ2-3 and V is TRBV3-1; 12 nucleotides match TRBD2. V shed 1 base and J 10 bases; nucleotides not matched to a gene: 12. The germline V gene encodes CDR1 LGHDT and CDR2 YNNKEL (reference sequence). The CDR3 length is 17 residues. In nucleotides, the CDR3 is TGTGCCAGCAGCCAAGTACTAGCGGGGGGCTCCAGGGATTCGCAGTATTTT. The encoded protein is CASSQVLAGGSRDSQYF.

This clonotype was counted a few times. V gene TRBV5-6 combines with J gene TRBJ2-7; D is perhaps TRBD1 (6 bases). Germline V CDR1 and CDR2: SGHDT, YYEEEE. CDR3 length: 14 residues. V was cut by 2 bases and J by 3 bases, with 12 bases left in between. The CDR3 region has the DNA TGTGCCAGCAGCTTCACAGGGTCGGGCTACGAGCAGTACTTC. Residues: CASSFTGSGYEQYF.

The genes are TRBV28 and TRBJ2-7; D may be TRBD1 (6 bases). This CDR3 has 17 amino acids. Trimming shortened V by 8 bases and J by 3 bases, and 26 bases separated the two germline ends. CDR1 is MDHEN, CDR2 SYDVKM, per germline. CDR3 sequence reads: CASSVQASGQSRYEQYF. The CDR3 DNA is TGTGCCAGCTCAGTTCAGGCATCGGGACAAAGTCGCTACGAGCAGTACTTC.

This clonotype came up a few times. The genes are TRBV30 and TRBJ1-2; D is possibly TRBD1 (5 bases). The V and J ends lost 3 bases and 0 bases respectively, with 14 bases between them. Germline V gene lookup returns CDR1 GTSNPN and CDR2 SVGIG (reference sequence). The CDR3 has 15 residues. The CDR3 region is CAWSGMGGTNYGYTF. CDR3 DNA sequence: TGTGCCTGGAGCGGTATGGGGGGGACTAACTATGGCTACACCTTC.

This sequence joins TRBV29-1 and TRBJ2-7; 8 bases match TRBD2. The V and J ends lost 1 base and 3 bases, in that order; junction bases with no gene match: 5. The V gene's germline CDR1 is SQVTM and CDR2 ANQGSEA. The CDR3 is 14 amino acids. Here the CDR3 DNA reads TGCAGCGTTGAAGTCGGGGGGGCCGGCTACGAGCAGTACTTC. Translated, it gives CSVEVGGAGYEQYF.

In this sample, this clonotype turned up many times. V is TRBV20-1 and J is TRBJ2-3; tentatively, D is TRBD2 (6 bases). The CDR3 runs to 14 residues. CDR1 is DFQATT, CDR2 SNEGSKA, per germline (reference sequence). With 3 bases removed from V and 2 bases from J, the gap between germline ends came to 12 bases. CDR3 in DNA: TGCAGTGCTAGGGAGGGGAGGCACACAGATACGCAGTATTTT. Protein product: CSAREGRHTDTQYF.

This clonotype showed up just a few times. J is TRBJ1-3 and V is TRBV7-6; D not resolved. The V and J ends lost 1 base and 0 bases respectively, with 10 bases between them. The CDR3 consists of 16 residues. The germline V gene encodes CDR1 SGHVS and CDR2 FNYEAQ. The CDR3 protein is CASSLGSADSGNTIYF. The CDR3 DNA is TGTGCCAGCAGCTTAGGTTCGGCAGACTCTGGAAACACCATATATTTT.

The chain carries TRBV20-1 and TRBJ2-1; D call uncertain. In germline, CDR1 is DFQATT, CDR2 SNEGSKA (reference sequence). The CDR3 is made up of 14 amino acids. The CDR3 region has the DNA TGCAGCCCCTCGACGCCAACCTCCTACAATGAGCAGTTCTTC. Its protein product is CSPSTPTSYNEQFF.

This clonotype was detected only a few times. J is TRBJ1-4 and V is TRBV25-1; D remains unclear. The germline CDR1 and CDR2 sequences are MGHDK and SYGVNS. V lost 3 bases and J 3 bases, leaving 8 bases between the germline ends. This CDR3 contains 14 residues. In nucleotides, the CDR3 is TGTGCCAGCAGTGATTTGGGGTCTAATGAAAAACTGTTTTTT. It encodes CASSDLGSNEKLFF.

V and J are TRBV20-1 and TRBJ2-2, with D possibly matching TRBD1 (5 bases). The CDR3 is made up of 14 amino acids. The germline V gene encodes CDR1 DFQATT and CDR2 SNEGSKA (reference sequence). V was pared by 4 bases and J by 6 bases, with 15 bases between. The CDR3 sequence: CSAKDPIGAGELFF. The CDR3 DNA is TGCAGTGCTAAAGACCCCATAGGGGCCGGGGAGCTGTTTTTT.

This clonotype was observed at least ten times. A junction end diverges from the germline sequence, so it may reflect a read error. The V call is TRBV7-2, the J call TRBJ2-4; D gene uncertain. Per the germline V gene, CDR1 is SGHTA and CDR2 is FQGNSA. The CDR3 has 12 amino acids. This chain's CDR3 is CASSLAENIQYF. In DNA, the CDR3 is TGTGCCAGCAGCTTAGCCGAAAACATTCAGTACTTC.

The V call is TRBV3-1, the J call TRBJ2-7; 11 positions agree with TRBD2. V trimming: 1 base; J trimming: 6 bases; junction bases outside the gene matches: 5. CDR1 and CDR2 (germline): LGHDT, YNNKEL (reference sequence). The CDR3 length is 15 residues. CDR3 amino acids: CASSQGPSGRTEQYF. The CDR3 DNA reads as TGTGCCAGCAGCCAAGGTCCTAGCGGGAGGACCGAGCAGTACTTC.

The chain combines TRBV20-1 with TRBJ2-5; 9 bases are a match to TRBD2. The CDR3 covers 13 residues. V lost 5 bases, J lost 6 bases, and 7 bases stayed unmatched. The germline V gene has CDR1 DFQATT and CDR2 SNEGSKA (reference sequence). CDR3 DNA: TGCAGTGCTGATTTGGGGACTAGCAAGACCCAGTACTTC. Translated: CSADLGTSKTQYF.

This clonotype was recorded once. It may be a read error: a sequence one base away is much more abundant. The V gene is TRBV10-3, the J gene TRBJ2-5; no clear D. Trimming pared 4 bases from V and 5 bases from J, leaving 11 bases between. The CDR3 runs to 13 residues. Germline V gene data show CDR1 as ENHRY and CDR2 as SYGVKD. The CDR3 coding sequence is TGTGCCATCAGTGGCGCGGTCGGGGAGACCCAGTACTTC. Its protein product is CAISGAVGETQYF.

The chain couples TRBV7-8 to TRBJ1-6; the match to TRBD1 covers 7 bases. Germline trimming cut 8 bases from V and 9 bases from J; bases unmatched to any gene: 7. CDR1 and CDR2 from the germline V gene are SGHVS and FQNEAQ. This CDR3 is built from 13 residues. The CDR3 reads CASGGTVASPLHF. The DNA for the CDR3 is TGTGCCAGCGGGGGGACAGTGGCTTCACCCCTCCACTTT.

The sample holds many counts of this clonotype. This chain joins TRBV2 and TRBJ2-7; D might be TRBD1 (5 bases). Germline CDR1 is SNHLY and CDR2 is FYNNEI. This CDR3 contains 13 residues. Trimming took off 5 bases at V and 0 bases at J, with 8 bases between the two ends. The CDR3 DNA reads TGTGCCAGCAGTCAACAGGTCTCCTACGAGCAGTACTTC. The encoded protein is CASSQQVSYEQYF.

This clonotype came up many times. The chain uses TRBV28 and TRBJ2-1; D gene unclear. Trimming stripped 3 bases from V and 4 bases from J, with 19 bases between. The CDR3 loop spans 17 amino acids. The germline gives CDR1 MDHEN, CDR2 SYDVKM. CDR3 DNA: TGTGCCAGCAGTTTTTTGTCCAGAGGCCAGGATTACAATGAGCAGTTCTTC. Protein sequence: CASSFLSRGQDYNEQFF. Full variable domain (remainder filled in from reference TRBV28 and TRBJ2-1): DVKVTQSSRYLVKRTGEKVFLECVQDMDHENMFWYRQDPGLGLRLIYFSYDVKMKEKGDIPEGYSVSREKKERFSLILESASTNQTSMYLCASSFLSRGQDYNEQFFGPGTRLTVL.

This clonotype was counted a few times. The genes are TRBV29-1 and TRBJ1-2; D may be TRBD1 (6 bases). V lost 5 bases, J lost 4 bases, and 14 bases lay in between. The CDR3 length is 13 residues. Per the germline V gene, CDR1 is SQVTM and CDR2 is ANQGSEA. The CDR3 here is CSVLGGESYGYTF. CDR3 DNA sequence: TGCAGCGTTCTGGGGGGCGAAAGCTATGGCTACACCTTC.

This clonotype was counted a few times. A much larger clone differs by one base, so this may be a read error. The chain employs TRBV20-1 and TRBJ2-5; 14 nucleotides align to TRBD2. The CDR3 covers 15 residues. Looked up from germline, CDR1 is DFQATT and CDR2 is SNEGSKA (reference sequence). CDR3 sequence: CCAQTSGRASETQYF. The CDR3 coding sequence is TGCTGTGCTCAGACTAGCGGGAGGGCCAGTGAGACCCAGTACTTC.

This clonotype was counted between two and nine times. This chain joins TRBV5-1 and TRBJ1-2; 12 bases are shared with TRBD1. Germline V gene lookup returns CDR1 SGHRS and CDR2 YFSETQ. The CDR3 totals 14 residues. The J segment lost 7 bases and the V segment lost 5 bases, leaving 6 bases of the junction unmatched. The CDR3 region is CASRPGQGAFGYTF. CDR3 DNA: TGCGCCAGCAGACCGGGACAGGGGGCGTTTGGCTACACCTTC.

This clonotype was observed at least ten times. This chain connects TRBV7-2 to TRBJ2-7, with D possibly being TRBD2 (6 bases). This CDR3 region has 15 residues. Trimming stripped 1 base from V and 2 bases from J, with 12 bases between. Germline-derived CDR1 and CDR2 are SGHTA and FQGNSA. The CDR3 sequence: CASSLDPGATYEQYF. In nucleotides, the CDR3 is TGTGCCAGCAGCTTAGATCCGGGAGCCACCTACGAGCAGTACTTC.

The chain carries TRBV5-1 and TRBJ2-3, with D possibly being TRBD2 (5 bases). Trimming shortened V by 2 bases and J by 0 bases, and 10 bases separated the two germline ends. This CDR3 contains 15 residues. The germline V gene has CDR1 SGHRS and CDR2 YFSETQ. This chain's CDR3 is CASSLRETSTDTQYF. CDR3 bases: TGCGCCAGCAGCTTACGGGAAACTAGCACAGATACGCAGTATTTT.

This chain's CDR3 is CASRRTGGRTDTQYF. Written as DNA, the CDR3 is TGTGCCAGCAGACGAACAGGGGGGAGGACAGATACGCAGTATTTT. The chain couples TRBV7-2 to TRBJ2-3; 8 bases align to TRBD1. Losses at the gene ends were 6 bases for V and 3 bases for J; bases not matched to a gene: 8. The CDR3 totals 15 residues. Per the germline V gene, CDR1 is SGHTA and CDR2 is FQGNSA.

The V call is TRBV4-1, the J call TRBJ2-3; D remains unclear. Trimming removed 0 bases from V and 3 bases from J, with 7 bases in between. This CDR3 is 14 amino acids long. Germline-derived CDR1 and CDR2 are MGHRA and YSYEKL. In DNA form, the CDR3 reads TGCGCCAGCAGCCAAGATTATCGGACAGATACGCAGTATTTT. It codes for CASSQDYRTDTQYF.

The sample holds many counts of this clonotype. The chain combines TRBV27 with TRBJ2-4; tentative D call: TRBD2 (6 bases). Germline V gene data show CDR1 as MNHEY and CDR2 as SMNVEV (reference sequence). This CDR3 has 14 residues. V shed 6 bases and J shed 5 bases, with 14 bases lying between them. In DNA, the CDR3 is TGTGCCAGCAGCCAGGGACTCCAACAAAACATTCAGTACTTC. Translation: CASSQGLQQNIQYF.

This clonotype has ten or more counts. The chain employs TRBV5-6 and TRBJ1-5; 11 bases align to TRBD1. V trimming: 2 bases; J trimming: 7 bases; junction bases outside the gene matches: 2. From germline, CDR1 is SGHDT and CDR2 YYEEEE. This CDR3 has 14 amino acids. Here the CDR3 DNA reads TGTGCCAGCAGCTTCGGGACAGGGGGACAGCCCCAGCATTTT. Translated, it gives CASSFGTGGQPQHF. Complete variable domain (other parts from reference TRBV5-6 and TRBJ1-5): DAGVTQSPTHLIKTRGQQVTLRCSPKSGHDTVSWYQQALGQGPQFIFQYYEEEERQRGNFPDRFSGHQFPNYSSELNVNALLLGDSALYLCASSFGTGGQPQHFGDGTRLSIL.

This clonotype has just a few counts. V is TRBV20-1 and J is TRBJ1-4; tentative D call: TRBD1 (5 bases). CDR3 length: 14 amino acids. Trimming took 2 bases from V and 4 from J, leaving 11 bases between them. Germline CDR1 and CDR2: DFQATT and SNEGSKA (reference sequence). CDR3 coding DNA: TGCAGTGCTAGACCGGGGGATAATAATGAAAAACTGTTTTTT. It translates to CSARPGDNNEKLFF.

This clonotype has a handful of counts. CDR3 bases: TGTGCCACCAGTGATTCCCCAGATGAGCAGTTCTTC. Amino acid sequence: CATSDSPDEQFF. V usage is TRBV24-1 and J usage is TRBJ2-1; D is ambiguous. Germline V CDR1 and CDR2: KGHDR, SFDVKD. CDR3 length: 12 amino acids. Trimming stripped 2 bases from V and 8 bases from J, with 6 bases between.

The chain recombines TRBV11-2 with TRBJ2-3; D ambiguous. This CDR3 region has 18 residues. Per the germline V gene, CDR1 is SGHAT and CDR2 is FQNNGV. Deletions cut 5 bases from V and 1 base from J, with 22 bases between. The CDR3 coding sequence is TGTGCCAGCAGCCCTCCCGCGGCACGGGTGCTAGGCACAGATACGCAGTATTTT. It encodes CASSPPAARVLGTDTQYF.

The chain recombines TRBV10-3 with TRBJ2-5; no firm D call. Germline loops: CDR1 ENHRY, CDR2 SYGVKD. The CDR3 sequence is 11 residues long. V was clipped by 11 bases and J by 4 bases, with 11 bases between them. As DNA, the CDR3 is TGTGCCTCGCAGAATGGAGAGACCCAGTACTTC. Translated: CASQNGETQYF.